Following are 20 T cell receptor beta chains from one sample sequenced in a study of blood T cells in healthy people across ages. A second PCR of 7 to 11 cycles used a sample-barcoded 5' primer and a J-beta primer mix. A single record per CDR3 protein comes from TCRdb applying MiXCR to the 5' RACE reads. The sample contains about 1.4 million distinct CDR3 sequences, roughly 60% of which appear only once. The source material was blood. The origin of the receptors is a man aged 18 to 30 in good health.

The CDR3 loop is CASSLVGRNRDEQFF. CDR3 coding DNA: TGTGCCAGCAGTTTAGTGGGCAGGAATAGGGATGAGCAGTTCTTC. V and J are TRBV12-3 or TRBV12-4 and TRBJ2-1; D is uncertain. The CDR3 is 15 amino acids. V was shortened by 1 base and J by 8 bases, with 15 bases between the two germline ends.

This clonotype was counted only a few times. The chain recombines TRBV7-6 with TRBJ2-7; D is unresolved. The CDR3 length is 13 residues. Germline V gives CDR1 SGHVS, CDR2 FNYEAQ. V was trimmed by 1 base and J by 3 bases, leaving 7 bases between them. CDR3 coding DNA: TGTGCCAGCAGCTTAGGACTGTTCTACGAGCAGTACTTC. Protein: CASSLGLFYEQYF.

V gene TRBV28 combines with J gene TRBJ1-1, with D maybe TRBD1 (6 bases). Germline V gives CDR1 MDHEN, CDR2 SYDVKM. V lost 6 bases to trimming and J lost 1 base, with 18 bases between them. This CDR3 is 16 amino acids long. CDR3 in DNA: TGTGCCAGCAGGCCCCTGTCCAGGGGTTGGAACACTGAAGCTTTCTTT. Amino acids: CASRPLSRGWNTEAFF. Full variable domain (missing parts from reference TRBV28 and TRBJ1-1): DVKVTQSSRYLVKRTGEKVFLECVQDMDHENMFWYRQDPGLGLRLIYFSYDVKMKEKGDIPEGYSVSREKKERFSLILESASTNQTSMYLCASRPLSRGWNTEAFFGQGTRLTVV.

This clonotype was seen just once. The V gene is TRBV5-6, the J gene TRBJ1-4, with 10 bases identical to TRBD1. Germline trimming cut 3 bases from V and 9 bases from J; bases unmatched to any gene: 8. CDR3 size: 15 residues. Germline V gene data show CDR1 as SGHDT and CDR2 as YYEEEE. The CDR3 coding sequence is TGTGCCAGCAGCTCGGTCCCGGGACAGGGGAAAAAACTGTTTTTT. Encoded protein: CASSSVPGQGKKLFF.

The V gene is TRBV29-1, the J gene TRBJ2-7; tentatively, D is TRBD1 or TRBD2 (5 bases each). This CDR3 comprises 15 residues. From germline, CDR1 is SQVTM and CDR2 ANQGSEA. V lost 3 bases to trimming and J lost 0 bases, with 15 bases between them. The CDR3: CSVESSGDSSYEQYF. In DNA form, the CDR3 reads TGCAGCGTTGAGTCCAGCGGAGACAGCTCCTACGAGCAGTACTTC.

This clonotype was counted only a few times. The chain uses TRBV5-1 and TRBJ1-4; TRBD1 is a possible D gene (5 bases). Trimming cost V 0 bases and J 1 base, with 7 bases left between them. Germline values: CDR1 SGHRS, CDR2 YFSETQ. This CDR3 spans 15 amino acids. The CDR3 protein is CASSLGQLTNEKLFF. The DNA for the CDR3 is TGCGCCAGCAGCTTGGGACAGCTAACTAATGAAAAACTGTTTTTT. The full variable domain, in which reference TRBV5-1 and TRBJ1-4 provide the parts outside the CDR3, is KAGVTQTPRYLIKTRGQQVTLSCSPISGHRSVSWYQQTPGQGLQFLFEYFSETQRNKGNFPGRFSGRQFSNSRSEMNVSTLELGDSALYLCASSLGQLTNEKLFFGSGTQLSVL.

This sequence joins TRBV29-1 and TRBJ2-1; D may be TRBD2 (6 bases). Per germline, CDR1 SQVTM and CDR2 ANQGSEA. The germline V and J ends were trimmed by 7 bases and 7 bases, with 14 bases remaining between them. This CDR3 comprises 12 residues. CDR3 coding DNA: TGCAGCGGGGGGAAAGGGAGGAATGAGCAGTTCTTC. Its protein product is CSGGKGRNEQFF.

This clonotype was seen only a few times. The rearrangement joins TRBV3-1 to TRBJ2-1; no reliable D call. CDR1 is LGHDT and CDR2 is YNNKEL in the germline V gene (reference sequence). The CDR3 covers 13 residues. V lost 4 bases, J lost 7 bases, and 11 bases lay in between. CDR3 nucleotide sequence: TGTGCCAGCAGCCGCCGCGGTGAAAATGAGCAGTTCTTC. Encoded protein: CASSRRGENEQFF.

V is TRBV12-3 or TRBV12-4 and J is TRBJ2-1, with D perhaps matching TRBD2 (5 bases). The ends were cut back, 4 bases at V and 7 bases at J, with 11 bases in the middle. There are 13 residues in the CDR3. The CDR3 reads CASSSTRWNEQFF. CDR3 in DNA: TGTGCCAGCAGTTCTACTAGGTGGAATGAGCAGTTCTTC.

The chain recombines TRBV7-2 with TRBJ1-4, with D perhaps TRBD1 (6 bases). With 7 bases removed from V and 8 bases from J, the gap between germline ends came to 17 bases. The CDR3 has 14 amino acids. Germline V gives CDR1 SGHTA, CDR2 FQGNSA. The CDR3 bases are TGTGCCAGCAACTGGGGGGGCTTGGGCGAAAAACTGTTTTTT. It codes for CASNWGGLGEKLFF.

The rearrangement links TRBV20-1 to TRBJ2-3, with no clear D. Trimming pared 5 bases from V and 0 bases from J, leaving 9 bases between. The CDR3 runs 13 residues. Germline loops: CDR1 DFQATT, CDR2 SNEGSKA (reference sequence). CDR3 nucleotide sequence: TGCAGTGCTCAAACCTCTAGCACAGATACGCAGTATTTT. Translating it yields CSAQTSSTDTQYF.

This clonotype has more than one count but fewer than ten. The V gene is TRBV20-1, the J gene TRBJ2-7, with 8 bases lining up with TRBD1. Per the germline V gene, CDR1 is DFQATT and CDR2 is SNEGSKA (reference sequence). V gave up 5 bases and J gave up 6 bases; unmatched junction bases: 12. This CDR3 has 14 amino acids. This CDR3 reads CSAGTGTISPEQYF. The CDR3, as DNA: TGCAGTGCTGGGACAGGAACCATATCCCCCGAGCAGTACTTC.

This chain links TRBV20-1 with TRBJ2-3; D unresolved. Germline loops: CDR1 DFQATT, CDR2 SNEGSKA (reference sequence). The CDR3 totals 13 residues. The germline V and J ends were trimmed by 5 bases and 0 bases, with 9 bases remaining between them. CDR3 sequence reads: CSAGPGSTDTQYF. CDR3 DNA sequence: TGCAGTGCTGGGCCCGGCAGCACAGATACGCAGTATTTT.

The gene calls are TRBV28 and TRBJ2-1; no clear D gene. Trimming removed 3 bases at V and 0 bases at J, with 12 bases between. The CDR3 runs to 16 residues. The germline V gene has CDR1 MDHEN and CDR2 SYDVKM. The CDR3 region is CASSFGDKSSYNEQFF. DNA for the CDR3: TGTGCCAGCAGTTTTGGGGATAAGAGCTCCTACAATGAGCAGTTCTTC.

This rearrangement joins TRBV29-1 to TRBJ2-7, with D perhaps assigned TRBD1 or TRBD2 (5 bases each). V shed 3 bases and J shed 3 bases, with 12 bases lying between them. CDR3 size: 13 residues. CDR1 and CDR2 (germline): SQVTM, ANQGSEA. CDR3 in amino acids: CSVDRDGGYEQYF. Written as DNA, the CDR3 is TGCAGCGTTGACCGGGACGGAGGCTACGAGCAGTACTTC.

The CDR3 bases are TGTGCCAGCAGTGAACAGGGGGTTTTAGCCAAAAACATTCAGTACTTC. This gives the protein CASSEQGVLAKNIQYF. The rearrangement links TRBV2 to TRBJ2-4; 7 nucleotides match TRBD1. The V segment lost 2 bases and the J segment 0 bases; nucleotides outside the gene matches: 4. The germline CDR1 and CDR2 sequences are SNHLY and FYNNEI. The CDR3 extends over 16 amino acids.

J is TRBJ2-7 and V is TRBV12-3 or TRBV12-4; 8 bases are shared with TRBD1. V shed 5 bases and J 0 bases; nucleotides not matched to a gene: 3. This CDR3 is built from 14 residues. CDR3 loop: CASSETGVSYEQYF. The CDR3 coding sequence is TGTGCCAGCAGTGAGACAGGGGTCTCCTACGAGCAGTACTTC.

Only one count was recorded for this clonotype. This rearrangement joins TRBV18 to TRBJ2-1; 11 nucleotides line up with TRBD1. Germline assignment: CDR1 KGHSH and CDR2 LQKENI. The CDR3 has 12 amino acids. V gave up 4 bases and J gave up 15 bases; unmatched junction bases: 5. The CDR3 is CASSLGQGAPFF. CDR3 sequence (DNA): TGTGCCAGCTCACTCGGACAGGGGGCGCCGTTCTTC.

The rearrangement uses TRBV5-1 and TRBJ2-3; perhaps TRBD2 as D (6 bases). Trimming stripped 0 bases from V and 2 bases from J, with 16 bases between. From germline, CDR1 is SGHRS and CDR2 YFSETQ. The CDR3 sequence is 17 residues long. Written as DNA, the CDR3 is TGCGCCAGCAGCTTGGAGGTCGGGGGACCCCCCACAGATACGCAGTATTTT. Translating it yields CASSLEVGGPPTDTQYF.

The chain couples TRBV7-2 to TRBJ2-1; 10 bases fit TRBD1. There are 14 residues in the CDR3. Germline V gene sequence: CDR1 SGHTA, CDR2 FQGNSA. The J segment lost 6 bases and the V segment lost 2 bases, leaving 1 base of the junction unmatched. Written as DNA, the CDR3 is TGTGCCAGCAGCTTACGGACAGGGGGCAATGAGCAGTTCTTC. It is translated as CASSLRTGGNEQFF.